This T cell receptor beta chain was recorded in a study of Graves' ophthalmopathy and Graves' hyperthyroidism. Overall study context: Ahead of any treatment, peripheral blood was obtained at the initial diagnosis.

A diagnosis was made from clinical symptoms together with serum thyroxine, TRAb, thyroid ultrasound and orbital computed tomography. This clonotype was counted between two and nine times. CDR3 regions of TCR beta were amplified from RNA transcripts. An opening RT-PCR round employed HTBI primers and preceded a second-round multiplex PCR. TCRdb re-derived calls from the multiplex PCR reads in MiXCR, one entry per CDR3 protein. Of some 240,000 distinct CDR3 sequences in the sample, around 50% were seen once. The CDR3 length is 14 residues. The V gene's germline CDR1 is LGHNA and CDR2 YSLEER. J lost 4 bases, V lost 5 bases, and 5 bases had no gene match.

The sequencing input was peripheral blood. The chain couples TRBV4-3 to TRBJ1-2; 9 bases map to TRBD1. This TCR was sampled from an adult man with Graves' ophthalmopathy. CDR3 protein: CASSSGQGSYGYTF. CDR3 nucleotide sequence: TGCGCCAGCAGCTCGGGACAGGGATCCTATGGCTACACCTTC.